The 9 T cell receptor beta chains reported below all come from one sample, sequenced in a study of blood T cells in healthy people across ages. A second roughly 7 to 11 cycle PCR used barcoded and J-beta primers. Via MiXCR, TCRdb re-called the 5' RACE reads, giving one row per CDR3 protein. In the table there are roughly 1.5 million distinct CDR3 sequences, about 42% of which are singletons. Sequences were obtained from blood. All receptors come from a woman younger than 30 in good health.

This rearrangement joins TRBV5-5 to TRBJ1-5; tentatively, D is TRBD1 (5 bases). The CDR3 extends over 14 amino acids. The V gene's germline CDR1 is SGHKS and CDR2 YYEKEE (reference sequence). V lost 0 bases to trimming and J lost 7 bases, with 11 bases between them. The CDR3 is CASSLEGYRQPQHF. CDR3 nucleotides: TGTGCCAGCAGCTTGGAGGGGTATCGGCAGCCCCAGCATTTT. The full variable domain, rest sourced from reference TRBV5-5 and TRBJ1-5, is DAGVTQSPTHLIKTRGQQVTLRCSPISGHKSVSWYQQVLGQGPQFIFQYYEKEERGRGNFPDRFSARQFPNYSSELNVNALLLGDSALYLCASSLEGYRQPQHFGDGTRLSIL.

To note about this clonotype: At one boundary the junction diverges from the germline segment, which might be a read error. The rearrangement uses TRBV3-1 and TRBJ1-1, with D hard to call. Germline CDR1 LGHDT, CDR2 YNNKEL (reference sequence). This CDR3 is 13 amino acids long. CDR3 residues: CASSPLRNTVAFF. The CDR3 DNA reads TGTGCCAGCAGCCCCTTGAGGAACACTGTAGCTTTCTTT.

This clonotype was found a few times. The rearrangement joins TRBV25-1 to TRBJ1-2, with D possibly being TRBD1 (5 bases). The germline V gene has CDR1 MGHDK and CDR2 SYGVNS. V was cut by 4 bases and J by 5 bases, with 14 bases left in between. The CDR3 is made up of 14 amino acids. CDR3 coding DNA: TGTGCCAGCAGTGGTGACGGGGCCTATTATGGCTACACCTTC. It yields the protein CASSGDGAYYGYTF.

The chain combines TRBV7-2 with TRBJ2-1, with a weak D call TRBD2 (5 bases). The V gene lost 6 bases and the J gene lost 10 bases, with 10 bases spanning the gap. Germline V CDR1 and CDR2: SGHTA, FQGNSA. This CDR3 is 11 amino acids long. In DNA form, the CDR3 reads TGTGCCAGCAGGAAAACGGGGGAGCAGTTCTTC. It encodes CASRKTGEQFF.

In DNA, the CDR3 is TGCAGTGCTAGCGATCCTAGCGGGGGCCCCGGGGGCACAGATACGCAGTATTTT. Translated, it gives CSASDPSGGPGGTDTQYF. The chain is built from TRBV20-1 and TRBJ2-3, with 10 positions matching TRBD2. J gave up 1 base and V 3 bases, and 13 bases lay outside the gene matches. Per the germline V gene, CDR1 is DFQATT and CDR2 is SNEGSKA (reference sequence). This CDR3 is 18 amino acids long.

This chain joins TRBV4-3 and TRBJ2-1; TRBD2 matches 7 bases. The germline CDR1 and CDR2 sequences are LGHNA and YSLEER. J was trimmed by 13 bases and V by 3 bases; bases with no gene match: 15. The CDR3 runs 15 residues. The CDR3 DNA reads TGCGCCAGCAGCCAGGAAAGCGGGGCGTTGGAGACCCAGTTCTTC. Translated, it gives CASSQESGALETQFF.

Only a few counts were recorded for this clonotype. This chain connects TRBV7-2 to TRBJ1-5; D is ambiguous. The CDR3 spans 17 residues. V was clipped by 0 bases and J by 0 bases, with 12 bases between them. The V gene's germline CDR1 is SGHTA and CDR2 FQGNSA. The CDR3 sequence: CASSLAATDYSNQPQHF. In nucleotides, the CDR3 is TGTGCCAGCAGCTTAGCGGCCACAGACTATAGCAATCAGCCCCAGCATTTT.

This chain links TRBV14 with TRBJ2-2; the D gene could be TRBD1 or TRBD2 (5 bases each). Germline assignment: CDR1 SGHDN and CDR2 FVKESK. The V end was cut by 0 bases, the J end by 8 bases, with 31 bases between. This CDR3 is built from 21 residues. The CDR3 sequence: CASSQEEGPLNPSRMGGELFF. The CDR3 DNA follows: TGTGCCAGCAGCCAAGAAGAGGGACCGCTCAACCCCAGCCGAATGGGGGGGGAGCTGTTTTTT.

V gene TRBV20-1 combines with J gene TRBJ1-5; 10 positions match TRBD1. CDR1 and CDR2 from the germline V gene are DFQATT and SNEGSKA (reference sequence). CDR3 length: 16 amino acids. V lost 6 bases and J lost 4; bases outside the gene matches: 12. The CDR3 region is CSATPLGTGANQPQHF. CDR3 DNA sequence: TGCAGTGCCACCCCCCTCGGGACAGGGGCAAATCAGCCCCAGCATTTT.